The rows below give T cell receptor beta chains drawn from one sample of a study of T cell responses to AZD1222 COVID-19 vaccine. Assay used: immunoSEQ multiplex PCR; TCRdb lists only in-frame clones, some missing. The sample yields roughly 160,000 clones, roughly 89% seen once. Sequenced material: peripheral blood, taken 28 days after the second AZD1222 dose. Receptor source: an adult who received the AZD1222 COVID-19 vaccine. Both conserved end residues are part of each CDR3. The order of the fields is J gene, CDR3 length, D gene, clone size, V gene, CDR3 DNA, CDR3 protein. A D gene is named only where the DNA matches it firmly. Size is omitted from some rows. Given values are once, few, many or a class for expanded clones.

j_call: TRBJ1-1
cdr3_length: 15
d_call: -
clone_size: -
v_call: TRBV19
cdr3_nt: TGTGCCAGTAGTATAATTGGGGCCGGCCCCCCTGAAGCTTTCTTT
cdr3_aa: CASSIIGAGPPEAFF

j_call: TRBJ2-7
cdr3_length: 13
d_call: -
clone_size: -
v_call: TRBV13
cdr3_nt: TGTGCCAGCATCATCTGGGGTTCTAACGAGCAGTACTTC
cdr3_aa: CASIIWGSNEQYF

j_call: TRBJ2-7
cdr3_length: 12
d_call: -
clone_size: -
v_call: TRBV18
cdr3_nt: TGTGCCAGCTCACCACAGGGTTTTGAGCAGTACTTC
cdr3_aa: CASSPQGFEQYF

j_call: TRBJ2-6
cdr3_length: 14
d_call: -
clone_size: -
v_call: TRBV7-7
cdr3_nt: TGTGCCAGCAGCCCCGGGACGGGGGCCAACGTCCTGACTTTC
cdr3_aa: CASSPGTGANVLTF

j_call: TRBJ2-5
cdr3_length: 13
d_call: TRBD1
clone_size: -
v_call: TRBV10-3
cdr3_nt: TGTGCCATCAGTGACGGGACAGGAGAGACCCAGTACTTC
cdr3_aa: CAISDGTGETQYF

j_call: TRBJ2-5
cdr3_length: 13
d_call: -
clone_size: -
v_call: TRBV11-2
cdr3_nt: TGTGCCAGCAGCTTGGAGGCAGCTGGGGCCCAGTACTTC
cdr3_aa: CASSLEAAGAQYF

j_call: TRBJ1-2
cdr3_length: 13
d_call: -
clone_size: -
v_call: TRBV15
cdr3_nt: TGTGCCACCAGCCCGATTTTCGACTATGGCTACACCTTC
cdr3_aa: CATSPIFDYGYTF

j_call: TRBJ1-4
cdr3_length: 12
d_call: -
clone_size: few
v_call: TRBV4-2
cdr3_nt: TGTGCCAGCAGCCGTTCCGGTGAAAAACTGTTTTTT
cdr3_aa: CASSRSGEKLFF

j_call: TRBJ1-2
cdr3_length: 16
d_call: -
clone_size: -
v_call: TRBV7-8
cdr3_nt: TGTGCCAGCAGCTTAGGGTGGGGAAGAGAGAACTATGGCTACACCTTC
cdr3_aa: CASSLGWGRENYGYTF

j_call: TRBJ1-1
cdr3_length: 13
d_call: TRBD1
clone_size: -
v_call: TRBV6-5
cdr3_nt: TGTGCCAGCAGTCCGACAGGGGCCACTGAAGCTTTCTTT
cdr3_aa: CASSPTGATEAFF

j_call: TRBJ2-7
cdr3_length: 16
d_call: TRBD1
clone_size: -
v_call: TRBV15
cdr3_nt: TGTGCCACCAGCAGGACAGGGACCAGGTCCTCCTACGAGCAGTACTTC
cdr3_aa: CATSRTGTRSSYEQYF

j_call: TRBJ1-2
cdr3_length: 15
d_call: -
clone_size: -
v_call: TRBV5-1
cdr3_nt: TGCGCCAGCAGCTTGGACGGACGGGGCTTAGGTGGCTACACCTTC
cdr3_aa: CASSLDGRGLGGYTF

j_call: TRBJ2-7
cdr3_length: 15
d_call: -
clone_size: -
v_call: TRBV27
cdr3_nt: TGTGCCAGCAACCTACGGGGCGCAGTTCCCTACGAGCAGTACTTC
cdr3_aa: CASNLRGAVPYEQYF